This T cell receptor (beta chain) was identified during a study of T cells after yellow fever vaccination. For the study at large: SMART-Seq v4 Ultra Low Input prepared libraries from low-cell fractions. General study points: After the booster, 96% of CD4 and roughly nine tenths of CD8 primary-response clones were re-detected. Clonotype sharing between CD4 and CD8 compartments was small.

The V end lost 10 bases, the J end lost 2 bases, and 13 bases lay between the germline ends. Germline loops: CDR1 MRHNA, CDR2 SNTAGT. The CDR3 loop spans 13 amino acids. 5'RACE template switching produced TCR cDNA carrying a universal primer site and UMIs. One entry per CDR3 protein results from TCRdb running MiXCR on the 5' RACE reads. The data show roughly 70,000 distinct CDR3 sequences, 7.7% seen once. A word on this clonotype: Antigen specificity is unknown.

The clonotype comes from a man younger than 40 who received the YFV17D yellow fever vaccine. This material consisted of CD8+ T cells sorted from PBMCs, taken on the day of the yellow fever booster vaccination. V usage is TRBV6-4 and J usage is TRBJ2-3; D possibly corresponds to TRBD1 (6 bases). DNA for the CDR3: TGTGCCACCTCGGGACACCACACAGATACGCAGTATTTT. Amino acid sequence: CATSGHHTDTQYF.